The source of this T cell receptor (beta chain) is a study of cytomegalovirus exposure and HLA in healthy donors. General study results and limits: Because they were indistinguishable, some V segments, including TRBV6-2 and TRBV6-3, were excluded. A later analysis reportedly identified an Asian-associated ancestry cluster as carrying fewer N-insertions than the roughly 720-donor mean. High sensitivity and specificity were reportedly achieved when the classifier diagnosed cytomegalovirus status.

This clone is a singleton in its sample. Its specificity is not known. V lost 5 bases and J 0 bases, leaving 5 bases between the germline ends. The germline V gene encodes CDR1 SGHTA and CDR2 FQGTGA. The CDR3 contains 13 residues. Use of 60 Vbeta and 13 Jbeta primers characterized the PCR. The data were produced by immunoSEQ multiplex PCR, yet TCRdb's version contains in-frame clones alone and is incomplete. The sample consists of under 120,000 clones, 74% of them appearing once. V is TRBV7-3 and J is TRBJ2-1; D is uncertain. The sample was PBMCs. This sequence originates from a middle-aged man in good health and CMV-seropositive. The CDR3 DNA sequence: TGTGCCAGCAGCCCAAACTCCTACAATGAGCAGTTCTTC. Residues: CASSPNSYNEQFF.